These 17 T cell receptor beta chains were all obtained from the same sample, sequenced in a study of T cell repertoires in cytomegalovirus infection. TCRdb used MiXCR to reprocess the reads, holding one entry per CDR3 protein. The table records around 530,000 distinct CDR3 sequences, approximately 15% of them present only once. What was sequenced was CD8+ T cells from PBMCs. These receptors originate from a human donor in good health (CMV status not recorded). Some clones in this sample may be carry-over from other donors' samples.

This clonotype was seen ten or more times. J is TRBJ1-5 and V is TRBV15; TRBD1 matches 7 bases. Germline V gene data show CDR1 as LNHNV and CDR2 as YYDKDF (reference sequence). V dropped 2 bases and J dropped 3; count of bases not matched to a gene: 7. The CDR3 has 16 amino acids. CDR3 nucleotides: TGTGCCACCAGCAGAATTACAGGGGTGTACAATCAGCCCCAGCATTTT. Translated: CATSRITGVYNQPQHF.

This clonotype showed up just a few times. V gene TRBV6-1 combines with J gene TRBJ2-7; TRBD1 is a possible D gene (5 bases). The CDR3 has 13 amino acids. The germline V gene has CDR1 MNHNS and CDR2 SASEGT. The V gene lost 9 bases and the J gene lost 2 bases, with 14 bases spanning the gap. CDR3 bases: TGTGCCAGTACCCTCGGACACCCCTACGAGCAGTACTTC. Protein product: CASTLGHPYEQYF.

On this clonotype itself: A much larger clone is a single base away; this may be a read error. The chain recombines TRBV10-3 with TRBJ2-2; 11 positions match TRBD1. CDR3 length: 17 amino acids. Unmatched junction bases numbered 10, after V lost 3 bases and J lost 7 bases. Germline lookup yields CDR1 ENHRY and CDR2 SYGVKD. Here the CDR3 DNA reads TGTGCCATCAGTGAAAACCACTGGGACAGGGGGAACGGGGAGCTGTTTTTT. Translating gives CAISENHWDRGNGELFF.

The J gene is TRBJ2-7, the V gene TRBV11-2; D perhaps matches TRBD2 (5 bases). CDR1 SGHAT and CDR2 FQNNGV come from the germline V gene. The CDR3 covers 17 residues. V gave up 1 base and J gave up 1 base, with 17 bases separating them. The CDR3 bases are TGTGCCAGCAGCTTAGCCCGACGCCGGGGAGCTTCCTACGAGCAGTACTTC. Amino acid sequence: CASSLARRRGASYEQYF.

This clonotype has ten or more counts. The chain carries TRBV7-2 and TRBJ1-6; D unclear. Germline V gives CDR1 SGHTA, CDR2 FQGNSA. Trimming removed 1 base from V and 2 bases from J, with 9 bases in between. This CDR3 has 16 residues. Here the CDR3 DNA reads TGTGCCAGCAGCTTAGGACGTTCCCCCTATAATTCACCCCTCCACTTT. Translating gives CASSLGRSPYNSPLHF.

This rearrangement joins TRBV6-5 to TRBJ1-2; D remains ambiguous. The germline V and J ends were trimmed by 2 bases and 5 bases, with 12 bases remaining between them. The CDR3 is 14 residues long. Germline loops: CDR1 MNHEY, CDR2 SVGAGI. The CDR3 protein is CASSYAGVGYGYTF. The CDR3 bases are TGTGCCAGCAGTTACGCGGGAGTTGGATATGGCTACACCTTC.

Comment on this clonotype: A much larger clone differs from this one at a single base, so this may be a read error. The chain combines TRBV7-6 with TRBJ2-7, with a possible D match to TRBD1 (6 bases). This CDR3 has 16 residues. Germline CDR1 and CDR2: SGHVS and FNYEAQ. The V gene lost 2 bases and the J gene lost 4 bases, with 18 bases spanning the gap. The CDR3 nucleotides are TGTGCCAGCAGCTTAAGGCTGGGGATAGGGGGTTACGAGCAGTACTTC. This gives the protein CASSLRLGIGGYEQYF.

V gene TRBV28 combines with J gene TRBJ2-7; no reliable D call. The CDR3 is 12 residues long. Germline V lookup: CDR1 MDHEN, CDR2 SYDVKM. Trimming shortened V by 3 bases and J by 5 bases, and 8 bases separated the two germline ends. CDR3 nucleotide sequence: TGTGCCAGCAGTTTTCCCCAGAACGAGCAGTACTTC. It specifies CASSFPQNEQYF. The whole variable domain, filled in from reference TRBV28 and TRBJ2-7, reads DVKVTQSSRYLVKRTGEKVFLECVQDMDHENMFWYRQDPGLGLRLIYFSYDVKMKEKGDIPEGYSVSREKKERFSLILESASTNQTSMYLCASSFPQNEQYFGPGTRLTVT.

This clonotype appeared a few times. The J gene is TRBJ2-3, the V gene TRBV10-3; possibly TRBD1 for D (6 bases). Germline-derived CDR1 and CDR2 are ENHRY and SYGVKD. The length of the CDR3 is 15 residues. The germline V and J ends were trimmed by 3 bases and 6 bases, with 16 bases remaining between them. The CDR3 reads CAISDPGTHMDTQYF. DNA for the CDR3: TGTGCCATCAGTGACCCCGGGACACATATGGATACGCAGTATTTT.

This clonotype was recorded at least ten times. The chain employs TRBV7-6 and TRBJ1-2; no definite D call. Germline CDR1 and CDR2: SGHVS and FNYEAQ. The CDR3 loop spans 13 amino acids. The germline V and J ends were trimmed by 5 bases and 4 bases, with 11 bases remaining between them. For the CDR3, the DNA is TGTGCCAGCAGCCCCACGGACTCCTATGGCTACACCTTC. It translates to CASSPTDSYGYTF.

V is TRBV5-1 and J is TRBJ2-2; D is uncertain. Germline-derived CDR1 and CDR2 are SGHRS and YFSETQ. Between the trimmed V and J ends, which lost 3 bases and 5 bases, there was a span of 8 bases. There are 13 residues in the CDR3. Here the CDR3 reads CASSSLRTGELFF. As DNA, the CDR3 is TGCGCCAGCAGCTCACTTCGAACCGGGGAGCTGTTTTTT.

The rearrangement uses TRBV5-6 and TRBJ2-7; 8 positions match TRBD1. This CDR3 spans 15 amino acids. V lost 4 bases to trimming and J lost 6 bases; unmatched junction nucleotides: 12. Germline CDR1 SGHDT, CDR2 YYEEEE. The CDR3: CASSRTGIFQGEQYF. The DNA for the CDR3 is TGTGCCAGCAGCCGGACAGGGATATTCCAAGGCGAGCAGTACTTC. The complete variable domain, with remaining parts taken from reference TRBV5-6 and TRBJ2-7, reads DAGVTQSPTHLIKTRGQQVTLRCSPKSGHDTVSWYQQALGQGPQFIFQYYEEEERQRGNFPDRFSGHQFPNYSSELNVNALLLGDSALYLCASSRTGIFQGEQYFGPGTRLTVT.

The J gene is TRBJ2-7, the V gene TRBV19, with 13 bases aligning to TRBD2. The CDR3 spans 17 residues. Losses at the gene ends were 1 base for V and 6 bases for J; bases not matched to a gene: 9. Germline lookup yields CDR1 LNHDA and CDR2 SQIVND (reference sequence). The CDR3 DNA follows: TGTGCCAGTAGTATAGCATGGACTAGCGGGAGTTTACGCGAGCAGTACTTC. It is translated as CASSIAWTSGSLREQYF.

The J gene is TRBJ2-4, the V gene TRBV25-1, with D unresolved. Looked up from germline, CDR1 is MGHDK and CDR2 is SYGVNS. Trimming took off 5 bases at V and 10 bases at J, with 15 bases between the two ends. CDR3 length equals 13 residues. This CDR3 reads CASSPSGRFIQYF. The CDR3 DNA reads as TGTGCCAGCAGTCCCTCCGGGCGCTTTATTCAGTACTTC.

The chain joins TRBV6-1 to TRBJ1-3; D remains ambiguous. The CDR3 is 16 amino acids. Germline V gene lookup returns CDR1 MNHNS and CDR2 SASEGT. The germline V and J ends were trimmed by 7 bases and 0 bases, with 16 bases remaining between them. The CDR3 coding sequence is TGTGCCAGCAAACACGGAGCTCGCCGCTCTGGAAACACCATATATTTT. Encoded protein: CASKHGARRSGNTIYF.

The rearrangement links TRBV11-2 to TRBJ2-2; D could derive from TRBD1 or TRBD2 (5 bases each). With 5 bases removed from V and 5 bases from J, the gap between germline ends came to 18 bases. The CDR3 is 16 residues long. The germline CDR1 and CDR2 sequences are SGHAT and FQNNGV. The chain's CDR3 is CASSLGWGRQTGELFF. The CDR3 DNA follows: TGTGCCAGCAGCCTGGGGTGGGGACGTCAAACCGGGGAGCTGTTTTTT.

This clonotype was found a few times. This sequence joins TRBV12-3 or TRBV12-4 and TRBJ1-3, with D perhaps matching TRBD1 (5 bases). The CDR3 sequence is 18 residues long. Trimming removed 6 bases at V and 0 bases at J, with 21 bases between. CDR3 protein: CASRTAYSTSFSGNTIYF. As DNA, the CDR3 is TGTGCCAGCAGGACAGCTTACTCGACATCATTCTCTGGAAACACCATATATTTT.